The 20 T cell receptor beta chains presented below share a single source sample, sequenced in a study of T cell changes during pregnancy in multiple sclerosis. Repertoires were generated with immunoSEQ multiplex PCR, while TCRdb's copy carries only in-frame clones and drops some. The sample lists tens of thousands of clones, 90% to 95% seen once, with 4% to 5.5% in the top ten. The starting material was CD8+ T cells from peripheral blood mononuclear cells, obtained in the first trimester of pregnancy. The receptors were gathered from a female donor with multiple sclerosis, enrolled in a pregnancy study.

J is TRBJ2-1 and V is TRBV4-2, with TRBD2 as a possible D gene (6 bases). CDR1 and CDR2 from the germline V gene are LGHNA and YNFKEQ. CDR3 length: 14 amino acids. Trimming took 4 bases from V and 4 from J, leaving 11 bases between them. DNA for the CDR3: TGTGCCAGCAGCCCGAGGGAGGAATACAATGAGCAGTTCTTC. This gives the protein CASSPREEYNEQFF.

In its sample, this clone was seen once. The chain has TRBV2 and TRBJ2-3; 11 bases are shared with TRBD2. With V trimmed by 5 bases and J by 5 bases, 12 bases remained unmatched. CDR1 SNHLY and CDR2 FYNNEI come from the germline V gene. The CDR3 length is 17 residues. CDR3 DNA sequence: TGTGCCAGCAGTCAGGGCCATAGCGGGGGGGCTGGAGATACGCAGTATTTT. Its protein product is CASSQGHSGGAGDTQYF. The full variable domain, in which reference TRBV2 and TRBJ2-3 provide the parts outside the CDR3, is EPEVTQTPSHQVTQMGQEVILRCVPISNHLYFYWYRQILGQKVEFLVSFYNNEISEKSEIFDDQFSVERPDGSNFTLKIRSTKLEDSAMYFCASSQGHSGGAGDTQYFGPGTRLTVL.

V and J are TRBV27 and TRBJ2-7; D uncertain. V lost 3 bases to trimming and J lost 0 bases, with 9 bases between them. Germline V gives CDR1 MNHEY, CDR2 SMNVEV (reference sequence). This CDR3 is built from 14 residues. The CDR3 protein is CASSLFRSSYEQYF. The CDR3 DNA reads TGTGCCAGCAGTTTGTTCCGGAGCTCCTACGAGCAGTACTTC.

The chain uses TRBV7-9 and TRBJ2-7, with 10 bases identical to TRBD1. The length of the CDR3 is 15 residues. Germline values: CDR1 SEHNR, CDR2 FQNEAQ (reference sequence). Unmatched junction bases numbered 4, after V lost 2 bases and J lost 3 bases. CDR3 in DNA: TGTGCCAGCAGCTTATGGGACAGGGGTGTCTACGAGCAGTACTTC. This encodes CASSLWDRGVYEQYF.

The V and J genes are TRBV19 and TRBJ2-2; the D gene is possibly TRBD1 (6 bases). Deletions cut 3 bases from V and 7 bases from J, with 12 bases between. CDR1 is LNHDA and CDR2 is SQIVND in the germline V gene (reference sequence). The CDR3 is 14 amino acids. The CDR3 DNA reads as TGTGCCAGTAGTATTGGGACAACCAACGGGGAGCTGTTTTTT. Translation gives CASSIGTTNGELFF.

The chain employs TRBV6-1 and TRBJ1-2, with 8 nucleotides matching TRBD1. CDR1 and CDR2 (germline): MNHNS, SASEGT. This CDR3 region has 12 residues. Germline trimming cut 11 bases from V and 10 bases from J; bases unmatched to any gene: 12. This CDR3 is CASGRTGLDYTF. CDR3 sequence (DNA): TGTGCCTCTGGGCGGACAGGGTTAGACTACACCTTC.

The V gene is TRBV28, the J gene TRBJ2-2; 7 nucleotides align to TRBD1. This CDR3 contains 13 residues. Losses at the gene ends were 5 bases for V and 6 bases for J; bases not matched to a gene: 3. CDR1 and CDR2 from the germline V gene are MDHEN and SYDVKM. The chain's CDR3 is CASSPTGAGELFF. DNA of the CDR3: TGTGCCAGCAGTCCTACAGGGGCCGGGGAGCTGTTTTTT. The whole variable domain, remainder taken from reference TRBV28 and TRBJ2-2, is DVKVTQSSRYLVKRTGEKVFLECVQDMDHENMFWYRQDPGLGLRLIYFSYDVKMKEKGDIPEGYSVSREKKERFSLILESASTNQTSMYLCASSPTGAGELFFGEGSRLTVL.

This clone showed up just once. The chain carries TRBV5-1 and TRBJ1-1, with a tentative D call TRBD1 (5 bases). Germline V gene sequence: CDR1 SGHRS, CDR2 YFSETQ. The CDR3 runs to 12 residues. V gave up 4 bases and J gave up 8 bases, with 12 bases separating them. The CDR3 sequence is CASSRGGGEAFF. As DNA, the CDR3 is TGCGCCAGCAGCAGAGGCGGGGGAGAAGCTTTCTTT.

This chain connects TRBV5-5 to TRBJ2-7, with 7 bases identical to TRBD1. CDR1 and CDR2 from the germline V gene are SGHKS and YYEKEE (reference sequence). This CDR3 is built from 15 residues. The trim removed 2 bases at V and 2 bases at J, leaving 7 bases unmatched. CDR3 nucleotide sequence: TGTGCCAGCAGCTTCCAAGACAGGGCAACCTACGAGCAGTACTTC. This encodes CASSFQDRATYEQYF.

The chain combines TRBV28 with TRBJ1-4; D is possibly TRBD1 (6 bases). The germline V gene encodes CDR1 MDHEN and CDR2 SYDVKM. V shed 2 bases and J shed 0 bases, with 7 bases lying between them. The CDR3 has 15 amino acids. The CDR3 region is CASSLNRATNEKLFF. For the CDR3, the DNA is TGTGCCAGCAGTTTAAACAGGGCAACTAATGAAAAACTGTTTTTT. The full variable domain, rest sourced from reference TRBV28 and TRBJ1-4, is DVKVTQSSRYLVKRTGEKVFLECVQDMDHENMFWYRQDPGLGLRLIYFSYDVKMKEKGDIPEGYSVSREKKERFSLILESASTNQTSMYLCASSLNRATNEKLFFGSGTQLSVL.

V and J are TRBV27 and TRBJ2-7; D ambiguous. The germline CDR1 and CDR2 sequences are MNHEY and SMNVEV (reference sequence). CDR3 length: 13 amino acids. V dropped 5 bases and J dropped 5 bases, with 13 bases sitting between them. The CDR3 DNA reads as TGTGCCAGCAGTGGTCAAATCGGAGACGAGCAGTACTTC. The encoded protein is CASSGQIGDEQYF.

This clone was detected once. The CDR3 sequence is CASSGLAGRDTQYF. CDR3 nucleotides: TGTGCCAGCAGCGGACTAGCGGGGAGAGATACGCAGTATTTT. V usage is TRBV9 and J usage is TRBJ2-3; 11 bases line up with TRBD2. With V trimmed by 3 bases and J by 5 bases, 2 bases remained unmatched. The germline V gene encodes CDR1 SGDLS and CDR2 YYNGEE. The CDR3 covers 14 residues.

The chain carries TRBV9 and TRBJ1-4, with TRBD1 as a possible D gene (6 bases). V lost 2 bases and J 4 bases, leaving 12 bases between the germline ends. The CDR3 runs to 15 residues. Germline CDR1 is SGDLS and CDR2 is YYNGEE. The CDR3: CASSVRGHYNEKLFF. As DNA, the CDR3 is TGTGCCAGCAGCGTCAGGGGCCATTATAATGAAAAACTGTTTTTT. Variable domain in full (rest from reference TRBV9 and TRBJ1-4): DSGVTQTPKHLITATGQRVTLRCSPRSGDLSVYWYQQSLDQGLQFLIQYYNGEERAKGNILERFSAQQFPDLHSELNLSSLELGDSALYFCASSVRGHYNEKLFFGSGTQLSVL.

V is TRBV11-2 and J is TRBJ1-2; D gene unclear. V lost 5 bases and J 4 bases, leaving 17 bases between the germline ends. Germline values: CDR1 SGHAT, CDR2 FQNNGV. This CDR3 is built from 15 residues. In nucleotides, the CDR3 is TGTGCCAGCAGCCGTACAGATCCGTTTATCTATGGCTACACCTTC. It translates to CASSRTDPFIYGYTF. The full variable domain, with the rest looked up from reference TRBV11-2 and TRBJ1-2, is EAGVAQSPRYKIIEKRQSVAFWCNPISGHATLYWYQQILGQGPKLLIQFQNNGVVDDSQLPKDRFSAERLKGVDSTLKIQPAKLEDSAVYLCASSRTDPFIYGYTFGSGTRLTVV.

The sample holds a few counts of this clone. V and J are TRBV2 and TRBJ2-7, with unresolved D. V lost 3 bases, J lost 3 bases, and 6 bases lay in between. The V gene's germline CDR1 is SNHLY and CDR2 FYNNEI. This CDR3 is 12 amino acids long. This chain's CDR3 is CASSEGYYEQYF. The DNA for the CDR3 is TGTGCCAGCAGTGAGGGCTACTACGAGCAGTACTTC.

The chain uses TRBV6-5 and TRBJ1-1; D unresolved. The CDR3 runs to 14 residues. Trimming removed 6 bases from V and 1 base from J, with 12 bases in between. The germline CDR1 and CDR2 sequences are MNHEY and SVGAGI. The CDR3 DNA is TGTGCCAGCAGCCATCGTGACAAGAACACTGAAGCTTTCTTT. It yields the protein CASSHRDKNTEAFF.

Only one count was recorded for this clone. The chain couples TRBV11-2 to TRBJ2-3; the match to TRBD2 covers 14 bases. J gave up 5 bases and V 5 bases, and 9 bases lay outside the gene matches. The CDR3 has 17 amino acids. CDR1 SGHAT and CDR2 FQNNGV come from the germline V gene. CDR3 sequence reads: CASSQNPTSGRGDTQYF. The CDR3 nucleotides read TGTGCCAGCAGCCAAAACCCGACTAGCGGGAGGGGAGATACGCAGTATTTT.

The chain carries TRBV27 and TRBJ2-7; D remains ambiguous. V shed 5 bases and J shed 2 bases, with 22 bases lying between them. The germline V gene encodes CDR1 MNHEY and CDR2 SMNVEV (reference sequence). The CDR3 covers 17 residues. The CDR3 is CASSPPLAALDPYEQYF. As DNA, the CDR3 is TGTGCCAGCAGTCCCCCCCTCGCGGCGTTAGATCCCTACGAGCAGTACTTC.

V gene TRBV19 combines with J gene TRBJ2-7, with 10 bases identical to TRBD2. This CDR3 has 13 amino acids. J lost 7 bases, V lost 5 bases, and 5 bases had no gene match. CDR1 and CDR2 from the germline V gene are LNHDA and SQIVND (reference sequence). The DNA of the CDR3 is TGTGCCAGTAGTCCGGGACTAGCGAATGAGCAGTACTTC. Translating it yields CASSPGLANEQYF.

The V and J genes are TRBV19 and TRBJ2-1; 7 bases match TRBD2. Germline CDR1 and CDR2: LNHDA and SQIVND (reference sequence). The CDR3 is 14 amino acids. With 5 bases clipped from V and 4 bases from J, the junction kept 5 bases outside the gene matches. Here the CDR3 reads CASSGRGNYNEQFF. CDR3 coding DNA: TGTGCCAGTAGTGGGCGGGGGAATTACAATGAGCAGTTCTTC.